The sequence of this TCR beta chain was determined in a study of T cells in Graves' hyperthyroidism and ophthalmopathy. Amplified regions were TCR beta CDR3 sequences from RNA transcripts. HTBI primers were used for first-round RT-PCR of the TCR CDR3. One entry per CDR3 protein, called by TCRdb with MiXCR from the multiplex PCR reads. The table shows approximately 380,000 distinct CDR3 sequences, with around 15% occurring only once. Trimming cost V 0 bases and J 6 bases; bases outside gene matches: 6. The CDR3 runs 15 residues. Germline V gives CDR1 KGHSH, CDR2 LQKENI. It was uncontrolled infection, other autoimmune disease, pregnancy or lactation that excluded patients. Study-level results: Researchers found most expanded thyroid clonotypes above 0.001 in blood as well. Classification by a 13 V-J model distinguished ophthalmopathy from stable hyperthyroidism.

This clonotype was seen ten or more times. The target antigen is unknown. V usage is TRBV18 and J usage is TRBJ2-5; 8 bases are a match to TRBD1. The TCR originated in a man aged 45-65 years with Graves' ophthalmopathy. The source material was blood. As DNA, the CDR3 is TGTGCCAGCTCACCACCGCAGGGGGCGGATAAGACCCAGTACTTC. The encoded protein is CASSPPQGADKTQYF.